This T cell receptor (beta chain) was sequenced in a study of blood T cell repertoires in COVID-19. Germline V lookup: CDR1 LNHNV, CDR2 YYDKDF (reference sequence). The trim removed 3 bases at V and 7 bases at J, leaving 10 bases unmatched. The CDR3 totals 16 residues. Enrolled through a virtual design, the participants were between about 18 and 100 years of age and came from under 30 US areas. Study processing details: The authors estimated nucleated cell counts from reference gene primer amplification. TCRdb keeps only in-frame clones here, not all; method: immunoSEQ multiplex PCR. That table furnishes V, J and clone size, whereas the DNA furnished D and trimming. Found here are fewer than 400,000 clones, 92% of them singletons; the top ten hold roughly 18%.

The sequence was obtained from a woman aged 25 to 39 who had recovered from COVID-19. The sequenced material came from PBMCs or T cells enriched from blood (not recorded which). The chain couples TRBV15 to TRBJ2-2; 8 nucleotides match TRBD2. The CDR3 here is CATSSLRTSFGGELFF. In DNA form, the CDR3 reads TGTGCCACCAGCAGCTTAAGGACTAGCTTTGGCGGGGAGCTGTTTTTT.